This T cell receptor beta chain originates from a study of blood T cells in healthy people across ages. Overall study findings and caveats: Estimated diversity that came from one million T cells was considered an underestimate.

V lost 9 bases and J 5 bases, leaving 16 bases between the germline ends. The CDR3 is 14 amino acids. CDR1 is WSHSY, CDR2 SAAADI, per germline. About 9.6 milliliters of peripheral blood were drawn from each donor into EDTA-treated tubes. A second PCR of roughly 7 to 11 cycles used a sample-barcoded 5' primer and a J-beta primer mix. Each cDNA molecule received a tag from a template-switch adaptor that had 12 random nucleotides. TCRdb itself ran the 5' RACE reads through MiXCR, one entry per CDR3 protein. The sample consists of 700,000 to 900,000 distinct CDR3 sequences, roughly 26% of them appearing once. In the case of this clonotype: Its cognate antigen is unknown.

These data were also filed under a second study, of T cells of mothers and their children. That source notes: The study sampled three healthy Caucasian mothers and their six children.

The source is a boy younger than 18 in good health. Sequencing input: blood. The rearrangement links TRBV10-2 to TRBJ2-2; either TRBD1 or TRBD2 may supply D (5 bases each). The CDR3 region is CASRKGSGTGELFF. The CDR3 DNA sequence: TGCGCCAGTAGAAAGGGGTCGGGAACCGGGGAGCTGTTTTTT.